This is a list of T cell receptor beta chains from one sample in a study of identifying expanded T cells in peripheral blood. Method: immunoSEQ multiplex PCR; TCRdb's copy keeps in-frame clones and lacks some. The table includes 95,000 or so clones, approximately 83% detected once. The sequenced material came from blood. Receptors were obtained from a person aged 18 to 75 in good health. Each CDR3 is given with its conserved first and last residue. The order of the fields is clone size, D gene, V gene, J gene, CDR3 DNA, CDR3 protein. A D gene is named only where the DNA matches it firmly. Clone size is given for some rows only: seen once, a few or many times, or a class if the clone is expanded.

>NA|NA|TRBV30|TRBJ2-3
TGTGCCTGGAACGGGGGAGCTAGCACAGATACGCAGTATTTT
CAWNGGASTDTQYF
>NA|TRBD1|TRBV6-1|TRBJ1-1
TGTGCCAGCAGTGTCCGGGACAGGGGGCATGTATGGACTGAAGCTTTCTTT
CASSVRDRGHVWTEAFF
>NA|NA|TRBV6-5|TRBJ1-1
TGTGCCAGCAGCTCCCGGGAGAACACTGAAGCTTTCTTT
CASSSRENTEAFF
>NA|NA|TRBV29-1|TRBJ1-2
TGCAGCGTCGGCCTAGGGCAAAACTATGGCTACACCTTC
CSVGLGQNYGYTF
>NA|NA|TRBV27|TRBJ1-5
TGTGCCAGCAGTTCAGCAGGGGTCCCCAATCAGCCCCAGCATTTT
CASSSAGVPNQPQHF
>NA|NA|TRBV10-3|TRBJ2-3
TGTGCCATCAGGGGGACCTCCTTCGTCACAGATACGCAGTATTTT
CAIRGTSFVTDTQYF
>NA|NA|TRBV7-6|TRBJ2-7
TGTGCCAGCAGCTTAGGTTCAACAGAGCAGTACTTC
CASSLGSTEQYF
>NA|NA|TRBV14|TRBJ2-2
TGTGCCAGCAGCCAAGGGCACTACACCGGGGAGCTGTTTTTT
CASSQGHYTGELFF
>NA|NA|TRBV7-2|TRBJ1-6
TGTGCCAGCAGCTTAGAAGCAGGGGTCAATTCACCCCTCCACTTT
CASSLEAGVNSPLHF
>NA|NA|TRBV18|TRBJ2-5
TGTGCCAGCTCACCAGGGGAGTCGACCTACCTAGAGACCCAGTACTTC
CASSPGESTYLETQYF
>once|TRBD1|TRBV5-5|TRBJ1-3
TGTGCCAGCAGCTCGCACAGGGGGCAGGGAAACACCATATATTTT
CASSSHRGQGNTIYF
>NA|NA|TRBV18|TRBJ1-1
TGTGCCAGCTCACCGCCGGTGAACACTGAAGCTTTCTTT
CASSPPVNTEAFF
>few|NA|TRBV5-1|TRBJ2-2
TGCGCCAGCAGCCCACCCCGACAGGGAGGGACCGGGGAGCTGTTTTTT
CASSPPRQGGTGELFF
>NA|TRBD2|TRBV30|TRBJ2-5
TGTGCCTGGATCACCAAGAGCGGGGTACAAGAGACCCAGTACTTC
CAWITKSGVQETQYF
>NA|TRBD1|TRBV5-4|TRBJ2-1
TGTGCCAGCAGCTTGAGGGGACAGATAAACTATGAGCAGTTCTTC
CASSLRGQINYEQFF
>NA|NA|TRBV9|TRBJ2-1
TGTGCCAGCAGTCCCGACCCCAACGGATACAATGAGCAGTTCTTC
CASSPDPNGYNEQFF
>NA|NA|TRBV5-4|TRBJ2-7
TGTGCCAGCAGCTTGGTAGGACGCCCCCTCGACGAGCAGTACTTC
CASSLVGRPLDEQYF
>NA|NA|TRBV28|TRBJ1-6
TGTGCCAGCAGTTTATACGAGTCACCCCTCCACTTT
CASSLYESPLHF
>once|NA|TRBV30|TRBJ2-2
TGTGCCTGGAGTGCCCAGGGGACCGGGGAGCTGTTTTTT
CAWSAQGTGELFF
>NA|NA|TRBV6-1|TRBJ1-2
TGTGCCAGCAGTGCCACCCCCTCCGTACTGGGCTATGGCTACACCTTC
CASSATPSVLGYGYTF
>NA|NA|TRBV9|TRBJ1-2
TGTGCCAGCAGCGCACCTTCTAACAAATGGTGGGGGACGGGTGGCTACACCTTC
CASSAPSNKWWGTGGYTF
>few|TRBD1|TRBV27|TRBJ1-1
TGTGCCAGCAGTTTAACAGGGGGGAACACTGAAGCTTTCTTT
CASSLTGGNTEAFF